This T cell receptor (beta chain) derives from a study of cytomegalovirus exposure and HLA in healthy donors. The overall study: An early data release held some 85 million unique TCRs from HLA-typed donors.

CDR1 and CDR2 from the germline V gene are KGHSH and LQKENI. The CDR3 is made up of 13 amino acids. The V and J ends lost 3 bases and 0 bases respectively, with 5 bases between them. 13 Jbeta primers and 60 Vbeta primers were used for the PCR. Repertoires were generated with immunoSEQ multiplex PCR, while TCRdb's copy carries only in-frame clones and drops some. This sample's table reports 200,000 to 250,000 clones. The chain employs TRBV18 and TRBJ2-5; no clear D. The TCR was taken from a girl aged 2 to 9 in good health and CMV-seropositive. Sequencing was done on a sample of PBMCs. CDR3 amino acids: CASSPQNQETQYF. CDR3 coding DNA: TGTGCCAGCTCACCCCAGAACCAAGAGACCCAGTACTTC.